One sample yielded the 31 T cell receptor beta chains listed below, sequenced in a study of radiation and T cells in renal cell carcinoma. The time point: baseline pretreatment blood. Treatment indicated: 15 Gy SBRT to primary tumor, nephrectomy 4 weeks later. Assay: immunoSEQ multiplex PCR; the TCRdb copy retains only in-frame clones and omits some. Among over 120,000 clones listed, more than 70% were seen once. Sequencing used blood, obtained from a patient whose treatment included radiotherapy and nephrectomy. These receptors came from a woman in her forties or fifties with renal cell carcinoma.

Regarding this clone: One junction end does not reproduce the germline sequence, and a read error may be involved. This CDR3 is CASSLEGQTQYF. The CDR3 region has the DNA TGTGCTAGCAGCTTAGAGGGCCAGACCCAGTACTTC. The chain carries TRBV7-7 and TRBJ2-5; possible D gene TRBD2, 5 bases. Germline V gives CDR1 SSHAT, CDR2 FNYEAQ (reference sequence). The CDR3 sequence is 12 residues long.

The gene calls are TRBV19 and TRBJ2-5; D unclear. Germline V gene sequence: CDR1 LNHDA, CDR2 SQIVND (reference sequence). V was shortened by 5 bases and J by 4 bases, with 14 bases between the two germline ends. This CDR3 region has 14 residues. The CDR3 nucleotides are TGTGCCAGTAGTCCCCATCCGGGTACAGAGACCCAGTACTTC. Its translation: CASSPHPGTETQYF.

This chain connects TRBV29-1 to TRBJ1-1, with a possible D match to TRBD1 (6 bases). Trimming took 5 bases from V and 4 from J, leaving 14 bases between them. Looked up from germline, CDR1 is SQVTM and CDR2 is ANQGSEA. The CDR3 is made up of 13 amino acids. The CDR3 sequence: CSVNGQHGTEAFF. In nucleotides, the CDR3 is TGCAGCGTTAACGGACAGCACGGCACTGAAGCTTTCTTT.

CDR3: CSVGGPGELFF. CDR3 bases: TGCAGCGTTGGGGGCCCCGGGGAGCTGTTTTTT. The rearrangement joins TRBV29-1 to TRBJ2-2, with TRBD1 as a possible D gene (5 bases). Trimming took 4 bases from V and 6 from J, leaving 6 bases between them. Germline V gene sequence: CDR1 SQVTM, CDR2 ANQGSEA. CDR3 length: 11 residues.

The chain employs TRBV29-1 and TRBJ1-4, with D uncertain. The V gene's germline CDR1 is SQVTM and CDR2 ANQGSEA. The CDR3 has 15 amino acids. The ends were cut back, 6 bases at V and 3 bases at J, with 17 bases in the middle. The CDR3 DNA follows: TGCAGCGTCCTCCCCATGGGTGGAGCTAATGAAAAACTGTTTTTT. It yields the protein CSVLPMGGANEKLFF.

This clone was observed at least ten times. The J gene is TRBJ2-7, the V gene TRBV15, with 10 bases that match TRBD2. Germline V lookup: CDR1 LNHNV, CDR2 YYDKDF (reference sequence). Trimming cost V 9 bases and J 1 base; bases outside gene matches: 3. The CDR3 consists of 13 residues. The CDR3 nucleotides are TGTGCCACTCAGCGGGGGGGATCCTACGAGCAGTACTTC. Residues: CATQRGGSYEQYF.

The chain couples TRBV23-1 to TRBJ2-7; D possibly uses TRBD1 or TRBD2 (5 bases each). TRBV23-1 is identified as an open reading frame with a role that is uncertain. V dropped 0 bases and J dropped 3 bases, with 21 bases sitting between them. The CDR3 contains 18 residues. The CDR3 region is CASSQSGLDKLGDYEQYF. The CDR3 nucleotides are TGCGCCAGCAGTCAATCCGGACTGGACAAACTGGGTGACTACGAGCAGTACTTC.

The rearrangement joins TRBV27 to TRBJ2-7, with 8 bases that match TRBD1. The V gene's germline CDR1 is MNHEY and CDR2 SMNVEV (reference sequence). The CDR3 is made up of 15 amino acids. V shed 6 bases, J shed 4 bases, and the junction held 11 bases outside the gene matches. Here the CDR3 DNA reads TGTGCCAGCAGCGCCGGACAGGGACCTTGGTACGAGCAGTACTTC. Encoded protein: CASSAGQGPWYEQYF.

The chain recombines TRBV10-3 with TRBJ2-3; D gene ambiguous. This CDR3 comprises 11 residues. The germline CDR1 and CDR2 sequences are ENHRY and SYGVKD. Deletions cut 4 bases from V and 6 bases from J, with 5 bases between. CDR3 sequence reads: CAISGTDTQYF. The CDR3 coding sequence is TGTGCCATCAGTGGAACGGATACGCAGTATTTT.

CDR3 nucleotides: TGTGCCAGTAGTATAGGTCGCACACAAGAGACCCAGTACTTC. Protein sequence: CASSIGRTQETQYF. This chain connects TRBV19 to TRBJ2-5; D gene ambiguous. The CDR3 is 14 amino acids. With 1 base removed from V and 2 bases from J, the gap between germline ends came to 8 bases. Germline CDR1 reads LNHDA; CDR2 reads SQIVND (reference sequence).

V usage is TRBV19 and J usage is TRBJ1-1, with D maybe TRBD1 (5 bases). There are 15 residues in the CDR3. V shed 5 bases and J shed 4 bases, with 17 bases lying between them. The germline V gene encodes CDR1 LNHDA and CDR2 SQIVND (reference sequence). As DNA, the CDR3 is TGTGCCAGTAGTCAAGGGGCCCTCGCAGGCACTGAAGCTTTCTTT. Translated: CASSQGALAGTEAFF.

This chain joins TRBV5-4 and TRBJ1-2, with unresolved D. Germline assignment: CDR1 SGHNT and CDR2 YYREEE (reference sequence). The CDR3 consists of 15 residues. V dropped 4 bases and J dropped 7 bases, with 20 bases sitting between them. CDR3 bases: TGTGCCAGCAGCCGAGACCGGGATTTAATGGGTGGCTACACCTTC. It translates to CASSRDRDLMGGYTF.

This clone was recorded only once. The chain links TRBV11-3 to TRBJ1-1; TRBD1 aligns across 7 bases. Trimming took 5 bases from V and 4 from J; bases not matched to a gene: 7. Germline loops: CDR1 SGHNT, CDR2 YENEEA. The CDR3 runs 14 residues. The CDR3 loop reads CASSRQGKSTEAFF. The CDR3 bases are TGTGCCAGCAGCCGACAGGGCAAGAGCACTGAAGCTTTCTTT.

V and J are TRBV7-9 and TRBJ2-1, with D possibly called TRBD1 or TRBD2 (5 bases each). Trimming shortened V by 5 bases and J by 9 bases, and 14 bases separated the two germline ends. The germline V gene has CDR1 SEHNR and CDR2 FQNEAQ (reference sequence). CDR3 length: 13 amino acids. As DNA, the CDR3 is TGTGCCAGCAGCCCCCTCGAGGGGATTGAGCAGTTCTTC. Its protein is CASSPLEGIEQFF.

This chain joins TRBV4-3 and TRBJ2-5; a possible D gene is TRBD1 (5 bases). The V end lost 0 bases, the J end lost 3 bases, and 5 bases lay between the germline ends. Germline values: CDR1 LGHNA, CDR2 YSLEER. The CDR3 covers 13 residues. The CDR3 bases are TGCGCCAGCAGCCAAGACAGGGAAGAGACCCAGTACTTC. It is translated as CASSQDREETQYF.

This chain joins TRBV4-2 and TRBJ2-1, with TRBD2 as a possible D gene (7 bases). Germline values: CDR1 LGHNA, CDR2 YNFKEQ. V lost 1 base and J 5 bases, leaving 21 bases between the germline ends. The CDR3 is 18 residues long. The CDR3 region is CASSQGTHWGGPHNEQFF. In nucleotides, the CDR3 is TGTGCCAGCAGCCAAGGTACCCATTGGGGGGGGCCGCACAATGAGCAGTTCTTC.

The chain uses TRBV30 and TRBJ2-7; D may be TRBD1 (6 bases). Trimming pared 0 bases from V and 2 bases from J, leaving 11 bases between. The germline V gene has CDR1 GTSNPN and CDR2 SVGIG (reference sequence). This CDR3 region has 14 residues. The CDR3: CAWSVGTPAYEQYF. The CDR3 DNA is TGTGCCTGGAGTGTAGGGACACCAGCCTACGAGCAGTACTTC. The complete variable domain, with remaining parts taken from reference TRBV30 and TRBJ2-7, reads SQTIHQWPATLVQPVGSPLSLECTVEGTSNPNLYWYRQAAGRGLQLLFYSVGIGQISSEVPQNLSASRPQDRQFILSSKKLLLSDSGFYLCAWSVGTPAYEQYFGPGTRLTVT.

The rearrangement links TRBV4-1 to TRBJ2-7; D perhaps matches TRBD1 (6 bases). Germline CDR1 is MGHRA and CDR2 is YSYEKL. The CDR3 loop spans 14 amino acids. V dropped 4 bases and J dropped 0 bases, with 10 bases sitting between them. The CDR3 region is CASSRGPVSYEQYF. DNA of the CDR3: TGCGCCAGCAGCCGGGGGCCGGTCTCCTACGAGCAGTACTTC.

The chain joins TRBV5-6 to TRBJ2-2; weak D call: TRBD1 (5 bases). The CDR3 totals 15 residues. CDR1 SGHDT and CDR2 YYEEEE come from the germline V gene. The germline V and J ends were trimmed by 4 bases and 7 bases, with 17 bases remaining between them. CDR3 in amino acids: CASSRIAGLVGELFF. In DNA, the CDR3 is TGTGCCAGCAGCCGGATAGCAGGGCTTGTCGGGGAGCTGTTTTTT.

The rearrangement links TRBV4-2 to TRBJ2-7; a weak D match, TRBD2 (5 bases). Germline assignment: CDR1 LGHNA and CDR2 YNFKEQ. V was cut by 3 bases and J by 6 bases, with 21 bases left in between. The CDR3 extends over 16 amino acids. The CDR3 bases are TGTGCCAGCAGCCACCCCCGGAGGCTACCGAGTGGCGAGCAGTACTTC. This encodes CASSHPRRLPSGEQYF.

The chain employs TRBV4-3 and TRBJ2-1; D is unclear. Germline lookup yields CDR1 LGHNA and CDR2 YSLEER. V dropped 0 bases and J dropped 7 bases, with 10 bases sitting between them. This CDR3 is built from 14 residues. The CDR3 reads CASSQEVMVNEQFF. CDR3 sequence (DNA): TGCGCCAGCAGCCAAGAAGTGATGGTGAATGAGCAGTTCTTC.

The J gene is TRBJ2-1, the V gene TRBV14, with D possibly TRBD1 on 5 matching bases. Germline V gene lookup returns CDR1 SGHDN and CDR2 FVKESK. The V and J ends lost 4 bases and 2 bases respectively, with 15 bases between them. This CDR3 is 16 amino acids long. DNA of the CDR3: TGTGCCAGCAGCCCAGGGCCAGGGTGGACCTACAATGAGCAGTTCTTC. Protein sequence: CASSPGPGWTYNEQFF.

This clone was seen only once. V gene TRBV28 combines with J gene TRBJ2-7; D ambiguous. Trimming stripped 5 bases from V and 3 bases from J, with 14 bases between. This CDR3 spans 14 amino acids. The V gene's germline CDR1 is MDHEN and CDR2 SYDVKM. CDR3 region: CASSRLWDDYEQYF. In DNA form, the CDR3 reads TGTGCCAGCAGTCGGCTTTGGGATGACTACGAGCAGTACTTC.

Here the CDR3 DNA reads TGTGCCAGCAGGATCGACAGGTCATATGGAAACACCATATATTTT. Translation: CASRIDRSYGNTIYF. This sequence joins TRBV6-1 and TRBJ1-3, with D maybe TRBD1 (6 bases). The CDR3 is made up of 15 amino acids. V lost 6 bases and J 3 bases, leaving 15 bases between the germline ends. Germline V CDR1 and CDR2: MNHNS, SASEGT.

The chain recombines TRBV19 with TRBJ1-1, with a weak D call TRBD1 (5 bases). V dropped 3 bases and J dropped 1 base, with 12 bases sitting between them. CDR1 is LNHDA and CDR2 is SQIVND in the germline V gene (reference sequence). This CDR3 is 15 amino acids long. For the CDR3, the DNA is TGTGCCAGTAGTATGCGGGAGAGGGGGAACACTGAAGCTTTCTTT. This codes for CASSMRERGNTEAFF.

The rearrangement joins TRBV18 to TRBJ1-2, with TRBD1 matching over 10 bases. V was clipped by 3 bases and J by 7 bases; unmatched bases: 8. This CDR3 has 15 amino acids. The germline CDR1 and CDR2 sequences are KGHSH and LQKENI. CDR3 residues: CASSPKGQGSGGYTF. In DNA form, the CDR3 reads TGTGCCAGCTCACCGAAGGGACAGGGGTCGGGTGGCTACACCTTC.

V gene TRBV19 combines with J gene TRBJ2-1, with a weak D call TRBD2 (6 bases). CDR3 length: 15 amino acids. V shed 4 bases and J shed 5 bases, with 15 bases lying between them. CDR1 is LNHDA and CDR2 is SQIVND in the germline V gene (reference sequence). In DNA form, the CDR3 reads TGTGCCAGTAGTACGACTAGTCGAAAAAACAATGAGCAGTTCTTC. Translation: CASSTTSRKNNEQFF.

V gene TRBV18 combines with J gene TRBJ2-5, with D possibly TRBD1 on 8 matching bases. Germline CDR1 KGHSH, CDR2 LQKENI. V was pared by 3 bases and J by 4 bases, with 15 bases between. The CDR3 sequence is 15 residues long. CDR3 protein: CASSPQQGEGETQYF. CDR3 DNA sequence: TGTGCCAGCTCACCGCAACAGGGGGAGGGAGAGACCCAGTACTTC.

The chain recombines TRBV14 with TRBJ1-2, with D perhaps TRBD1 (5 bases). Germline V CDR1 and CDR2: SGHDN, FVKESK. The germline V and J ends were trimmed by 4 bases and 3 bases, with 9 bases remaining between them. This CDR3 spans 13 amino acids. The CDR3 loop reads CASSPGTYYGYTF. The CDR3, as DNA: TGTGCCAGCAGCCCCGGGACCTACTATGGCTACACCTTC.

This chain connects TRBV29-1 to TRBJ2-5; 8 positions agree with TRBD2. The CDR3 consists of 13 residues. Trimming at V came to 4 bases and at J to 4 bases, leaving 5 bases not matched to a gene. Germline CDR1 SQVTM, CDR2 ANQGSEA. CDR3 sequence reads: CSVAGGAAETQYF. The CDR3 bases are TGCAGCGTTGCCGGGGGGGCCGCAGAGACCCAGTACTTC.

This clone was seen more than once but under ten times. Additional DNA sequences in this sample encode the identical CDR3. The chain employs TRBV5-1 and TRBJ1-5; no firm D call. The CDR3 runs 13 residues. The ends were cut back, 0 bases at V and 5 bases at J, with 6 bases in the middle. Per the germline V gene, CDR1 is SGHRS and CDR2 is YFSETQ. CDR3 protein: CASSLEVDQPQHF. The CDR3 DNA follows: TGCGCCAGCAGCTTGGAGGTCGATCAGCCCCAGCATTTT.